This T cell receptor beta chain was identified in a study of CD8 T cells in Susac syndrome. In blood CD8+ and CD4+ T cells, TCR beta underwent sequencing. The RNA, roughly 0.5 to 1 ug, was put through reverse transcription using random hexamers. TCRdb processed the immunoSEQ multiplex PCR reads anew with MiXCR; each CDR3 protein has one entry. Here the sample spans 150,000 to 200,000 distinct CDR3 sequences, approximately 95% being singletons. The CDR3 spans 12 residues. Germline V gives CDR1 DFQATT, CDR2 SNEGSKA (reference sequence). V was trimmed by 2 bases and J by 7 bases, leaving 12 bases between them.

The sequence was obtained from a human donor with Susac syndrome. The chain employs TRBV20-1 and TRBJ2-7, with D tentatively TRBD1 or TRBD2 (5 bases each). Material for sequencing was CD4+ T cells from PBMCs. The CDR3 coding sequence is TGCAGTGCTAGAAGGGACCGATGGGAGCAGTACTTC. It translates to CSARRDRWEQYF.